Each of the 8 T cell receptor beta chains below was sequenced from the same sample in a study of cytomegalovirus exposure and HLA in healthy donors. The study ran its PCR with 60 Vbeta and 13 Jbeta primers. Produced via immunoSEQ multiplex PCR; TCRdb's table is partial and in-frame only. The sample includes around 150,000 clones, around four fifths of them seen just once. Material: PBMCs. These receptors were obtained from a man aged 18-30 years in good health and CMV-seropositive.

A word on this clone: Additional DNA sequences in this sample encode the identical CDR3. The genes are TRBV5-6 and TRBJ1-2; D unclear. This CDR3 has 12 residues. The ends were cut back, 0 bases at V and 4 bases at J, with 4 bases in the middle. Germline CDR1 and CDR2: SGHDT and YYEEEE. The CDR3 nucleotides are TGTGCCAGCAGCTTGGCCGGCTATGGCTACACCTTC. Residues: CASSLAGYGYTF.

This chain connects TRBV5-1 to TRBJ2-3; possibly TRBD2 for D (5 bases). V dropped 7 bases and J dropped 3 bases, with 15 bases sitting between them. This CDR3 region has 14 residues. The germline V gene encodes CDR1 SGHRS and CDR2 YFSETQ. CDR3 region: CASLASGLTDTQYF. CDR3 coding DNA: TGCGCCAGCCTAGCTAGTGGGTTGACAGATACGCAGTATTTT.

This chain joins TRBV7-6 and TRBJ2-5; TRBD2 matches at 11 bases. Germline CDR1 reads SGHVS; CDR2 reads FNYEAQ. Losses at the gene ends were 0 bases for V and 2 bases for J; bases not matched to a gene: 2. The CDR3 loop spans 16 amino acids. CDR3 residues: CASSLATSGKQETQYF. CDR3 coding DNA: TGTGCCAGCAGCTTAGCGACTAGCGGGAAACAAGAGACCCAGTACTTC.

This chain connects TRBV5-1 to TRBJ2-2; D may be TRBD1 (6 bases). V lost 0 bases and J 0 bases, leaving 21 bases between the germline ends. The germline CDR1 and CDR2 sequences are SGHRS and YFSETQ. The CDR3 extends over 20 amino acids. The CDR3 nucleotides read TGCGCCAGCAGCTTGGAGATCCCACTTTGGGGGCATCCGAACACCGGGGAGCTGTTTTTT. Translation: CASSLEIPLWGHPNTGELFF. The full variable domain, with the rest looked up from reference TRBV5-1 and TRBJ2-2, is KAGVTQTPRYLIKTRGQQVTLSCSPISGHRSVSWYQQTPGQGLQFLFEYFSETQRNKGNFPGRFSGRQFSNSRSEMNVSTLELGDSALYLCASSLEIPLWGHPNTGELFFGEGSRLTVL.

The CDR3 sequence: CASTPNVGGEQFF. As DNA, the CDR3 is TGTGCCAGCACCCCGAACGTGGGAGGTGAGCAGTTCTTC. V is TRBV6-5 and J is TRBJ2-1, with TRBD2 as a possible D gene (6 bases). This CDR3 has 13 residues. The V end was cut by 7 bases, the J end by 9 bases, with 16 bases between. Germline CDR1 reads MNHEY; CDR2 reads SVGAGI.

CDR3 amino acids: CASSQSKKAYGYTF. In nucleotides, the CDR3 is TGTGCCAGCAGCCAATCTAAGAAAGCCTATGGCTACACCTTC. The rearrangement joins TRBV14 to TRBJ1-2; D uncertain. CDR1 and CDR2 from the germline V gene are SGHDN and FVKESK. This CDR3 contains 14 residues. V was cut by 2 bases and J by 4 bases, with 11 bases left in between.

The chain recombines TRBV7-9 with TRBJ2-7; D gene unclear. The germline CDR1 and CDR2 sequences are SEHNR and FQNEAQ (reference sequence). Trimming took off 5 bases at V and 4 bases at J, with 18 bases between the two ends. The CDR3 contains 15 residues. The CDR3 loop is CASSPIDQINYEQYF. The CDR3 DNA follows: TGTGCCAGCAGCCCGATTGATCAGATTAATTACGAGCAGTACTTC.

This clone was recorded once. V gene TRBV9 combines with J gene TRBJ2-1; D may be TRBD1 (6 bases). The CDR3 extends over 15 amino acids. Germline V CDR1 and CDR2: SGDLS, YYNGEE. V lost 0 bases, J lost 3 bases, and 10 bases lay in between. In nucleotides, the CDR3 is TGTGCCAGCAGCGTAGAAGGGGGATACTACAATGAGCAGTTCTTC. Residues: CASSVEGGYYNEQFF.